A single sample gave rise to the 24 T cell receptor beta chains below, sequenced in a study of OX40 agonist ivuxolimab in advanced cancers. Sequencing used immunoSEQ multiplex PCR; TCRdb keeps in-frame clones, though not all of them. The repertoire holds 70,000 or so clones, with 85% to 90% as singletons. Here the sequenced sample was CD4+ or CD8+ T cells sorted from blood, taken in a trial of the OX40 agonist ivuxolimab. Every receptor here comes from an adult with an advanced solid tumor such as melanoma, head and neck, liver or kidney cancer.

V usage is TRBV19 and J usage is TRBJ2-2; TRBD1 matches 11 bases. V shed 6 bases, J shed 4 bases, and the junction held 1 base outside the gene matches. Germline CDR1 and CDR2: LNHDA and SQIVND (reference sequence). The CDR3 runs to 14 residues. CDR3 amino acids: CASRGTGGTGELFF. CDR3 DNA sequence: TGTGCCAGTAGGGGGACAGGGGGCACCGGGGAGCTGTTTTTT.

V is TRBV6-1 and J is TRBJ2-4; D is possibly TRBD2 (6 bases). The CDR3 length is 17 residues. Germline assignment: CDR1 MNHNS and CDR2 SASEGT. The V and J ends lost 1 base and 0 bases respectively, with 13 bases between them. CDR3: CASSEVADTLAKNIQYF. The CDR3 DNA follows: TGTGCCAGCAGTGAAGTAGCGGATACTTTAGCCAAAAACATTCAGTACTTC.

The rearrangement joins TRBV11-1 to TRBJ2-3; D not certain. Trimming removed 6 bases at V and 0 bases at J, with 10 bases between. Germline V gene data show CDR1 as SGHAT and CDR2 as FQDESV (reference sequence). There are 14 residues in the CDR3. CDR3 nucleotide sequence: TGTGCCAGCAGTCTAGTAGACAGCACAGATACGCAGTATTTT. It codes for CASSLVDSTDTQYF. The full variable domain, completed using reference TRBV11-1 and TRBJ2-3, is EAEVAQSPRYKITEKSQAVAFWCDPISGHATLYWYRQILGQGPELLVQFQDESVVDDSQLPKDRFSAERLKGVDSTLKIQPAELGDSAMYLCASSLVDSTDTQYFGPGTRLTVL.

This chain uses TRBV2 with TRBJ2-4; a possible D gene is TRBD1 (6 bases). Trimming removed 3 bases from V and 6 bases from J, with 12 bases in between. The germline V gene encodes CDR1 SNHLY and CDR2 FYNNEI. CDR3 length equals 14 residues. The CDR3 sequence: CASSEANRVNIQYF. As DNA, the CDR3 is TGTGCCAGCAGTGAGGCGAACAGGGTAAACATTCAGTACTTC.

The chain links TRBV11-3 to TRBJ1-2, with D tentatively TRBD1 (6 bases). Germline V lookup: CDR1 SGHNT, CDR2 YENEEA. This CDR3 region has 14 residues. Trimming cost V 1 base and J 3 bases, with 9 bases left between them. The CDR3 loop is CASSLGGTHYGYTF. The CDR3 DNA reads TGTGCCAGCAGCTTAGGGGGGACACACTATGGCTACACCTTC.

The V and J genes are TRBV7-8 and TRBJ2-7, with D unresolved. The length of the CDR3 is 13 residues. Trimming took off 5 bases at V and 5 bases at J, with 13 bases between the two ends. The germline V gene encodes CDR1 SGHVS and CDR2 FQNEAQ. The CDR3 DNA is TGTGCCAGCAGCCCCCCTAGGTCGGACGAGCAGTACTTC. Translated: CASSPPRSDEQYF.

The J gene is TRBJ1-4, the V gene TRBV9; a weak D match, TRBD1 (6 bases). The germline V gene has CDR1 SGDLS and CDR2 YYNGEE. V was shortened by 4 bases and J by 8 bases, with 18 bases between the two germline ends. This CDR3 region has 15 residues. Here the CDR3 DNA reads TGTGCCAGCAGCTCTCAGACAGGCCTTAGCGAAAAACTGTTTTTT. Its protein product is CASSSQTGLSEKLFF.

The gene calls are TRBV4-1 and TRBJ1-2; D remains ambiguous. The germline gives CDR1 MGHRA, CDR2 YSYEKL. The CDR3 length is 16 residues. The V gene lost 1 base and the J gene lost 0 bases, with 12 bases spanning the gap. In DNA, the CDR3 is TGCGCCAGCAGCCAAGGGGCCGGAAGTTCTAACTATGGCTACACCTTC. It is translated as CASSQGAGSSNYGYTF.

The chain employs TRBV6-5 and TRBJ1-4, with TRBD1 identical over 7 bases. This CDR3 comprises 14 residues. Germline CDR1 and CDR2: MNHEY and SVGAGI. V was pared by 5 bases and J by 5 bases, with 5 bases of the junction left unmatched. The CDR3 here is CASSKQGMNEKLFF. CDR3 in DNA: TGTGCCAGCAGTAAACAGGGGATGAATGAAAAACTGTTTTTT.

The rearrangement joins TRBV25-1 to TRBJ2-3; TRBD1 matches 12 bases. After removal of 5 bases from V and 0 bases from J, the junction contained 6 bases not matched to a gene. Germline CDR1 MGHDK, CDR2 SYGVNS. The CDR3 has 17 residues. DNA of the CDR3: TGTGCCAGCAGTAGGGGACAGGGGGCGCGCAGCACAGATACGCAGTATTTT. This gives the protein CASSRGQGARSTDTQYF.

This chain links TRBV6-1 with TRBJ1-5; 8 nucleotides match TRBD1. J gave up 7 bases and V 6 bases, and 5 bases lay outside the gene matches. There are 13 residues in the CDR3. CDR1 is MNHNS, CDR2 SASEGT, per germline. The CDR3 bases are TGTGCCAGCAGCATACAGGGGGACCAGCCCCAGCATTTT. It is translated as CASSIQGDQPQHF.

The rearrangement joins TRBV7-4 to TRBJ1-2; D is uncertain. CDR1 and CDR2 from the germline V gene are SGHVT and SQSDAQ. CDR3 length equals 14 residues. Trimming took 8 bases from V and 4 from J, leaving 17 bases between them. The CDR3 nucleotides are TGTGCCAGCGGGTACGGCCAGGCCATCTATGGCTACACCTTC. This translates into CASGYGQAIYGYTF. The full variable domain, its missing parts supplied by reference TRBV7-4 and TRBJ1-2, is GAGVSQSPRYKVAKRGRDVALRCDSISGHVTLYWYRQTLGQGSEVLTYSQSDAQRDKSGRPSGRFSAERPERSVSTLKIQRTEQGDSAVYLCASGYGQAIYGYTFGSGTRLTVV.

This chain connects TRBV7-2 to TRBJ2-7; TRBD2 matches at 9 bases. The ends lost 6 bases at V and 5 bases at J; junction bases unmatched: 5. In germline, CDR1 is SGHTA, CDR2 FQGNSA. CDR3 length equals 13 residues. CDR3 sequence reads: CASSYSGRNEQYF. CDR3 DNA: TGTGCCAGCAGTTATAGCGGGAGAAACGAGCAGTACTTC.

This chain links TRBV11-2 with TRBJ2-2; 8 nucleotides match TRBD2. CDR3 length: 15 residues. Unmatched junction bases numbered 7, after V lost 3 bases and J lost 7 bases. Germline V gene sequence: CDR1 SGHAT, CDR2 FQNNGV. The CDR3: CASSFSAGVSGELFF. The DNA for the CDR3 is TGTGCCAGCAGCTTCTCAGCGGGAGTTAGCGGGGAGCTGTTTTTT.

This chain links TRBV23-1 with TRBJ2-7, with D possibly TRBD1 on 5 matching bases. TRBV23-1 is marked as an open reading frame, function uncertain. This CDR3 region has 15 residues. V lost 1 base and J 5 bases, leaving 15 bases between the germline ends. The CDR3 DNA sequence: TGCGCCAGCAGTCAATGGCAGGGTGGGTATAACGAGCAGTACTTC. The encoded protein is CASSQWQGGYNEQYF.

V is TRBV11-3 and J is TRBJ1-1; 9 bases fit TRBD1. V lost 5 bases to trimming and J lost 4 bases; unmatched junction nucleotides: 11. The CDR3 runs to 16 residues. Germline CDR1 SGHNT, CDR2 YENEEA. In DNA form, the CDR3 reads TGTGCCAGCAGCCTGGGACAGGGTGAGGTGCGCACTGAAGCTTTCTTT. Translating gives CASSLGQGEVRTEAFF. Full variable domain (outside the CDR3, taken from reference TRBV11-3 and TRBJ1-1): EAGVVQSPRYKIIEKKQPVAFWCNPISGHNTLYWYLQNLGQGPELLIRYENEEAVDDSQLPKDRFSAERLKGVDSTLKIQPAELGDSAVYLCASSLGQGEVRTEAFFGQGTRLTVV.

This clone was recorded a few times. Here the CDR3 DNA reads TGTGCCAGCAGCTTAGTTGAAGTTGGCTACACCTTC. Translation: CASSLVEVGYTF. This rearrangement joins TRBV7-2 to TRBJ1-2; D gene unclear. V was clipped by 1 base and J by 7 bases, with 7 bases between them. The CDR3 covers 12 residues. Germline V lookup: CDR1 SGHTA, CDR2 FQGNSA.

The J gene is TRBJ1-4, the V gene TRBV28; possible D gene TRBD1, 6 bases. Germline-derived CDR1 and CDR2 are MDHEN and SYDVKM. The CDR3 extends over 13 amino acids. The V end lost 6 bases, the J end lost 7 bases, and 12 bases lay between the germline ends. CDR3 nucleotides: TGTGCCAGCAGCGGGGGGCTCGGTGAAAAACTGTTTTTT. It encodes CASSGGLGEKLFF. Drawing the rest from reference TRBV28 and TRBJ1-4, the complete variable domain is DVKVTQSSRYLVKRTGEKVFLECVQDMDHENMFWYRQDPGLGLRLIYFSYDVKMKEKGDIPEGYSVSREKKERFSLILESASTNQTSMYLCASSGGLGEKLFFGSGTQLSVL.

This sequence joins TRBV5-1 and TRBJ2-7; a weak D match, TRBD1 (5 bases). The CDR3 consists of 14 residues. Germline lookup yields CDR1 SGHRS and CDR2 YFSETQ. Between the trimmed V and J ends, which lost 0 bases and 3 bases, there was a span of 10 bases. As DNA, the CDR3 is TGCGCCAGCAGCTTGGGGACATACCTCTACGAGCAGTACTTC. Translating it yields CASSLGTYLYEQYF.

The rearrangement joins TRBV7-9 to TRBJ2-7, with 7 bases matching TRBD2. V was clipped by 3 bases and J by 0 bases; unmatched bases: 11. Germline V gene data show CDR1 as SEHNR and CDR2 as FQNEAQ (reference sequence). This CDR3 region has 17 residues. CDR3: CASSFLAGEGNSYEQYF. As DNA, the CDR3 is TGTGCCAGCAGCTTCCTGGCGGGGGAGGGCAACTCCTACGAGCAGTACTTC.

The V gene is TRBV20-1, the J gene TRBJ1-1; D gene unclear. Trimming took 6 bases from V and 1 from J, leaving 6 bases between them. Germline CDR1 is DFQATT and CDR2 is SNEGSKA (reference sequence). The CDR3 spans 11 residues. In DNA, the CDR3 is TGCAGTGCCGACAAGAACACTGAAGCTTTCTTT. It translates to CSADKNTEAFF.

The V gene is TRBV15, the J gene TRBJ2-3; D not certain. Trimming shortened V by 8 bases and J by 2 bases, and 11 bases separated the two germline ends. CDR1 LNHNV and CDR2 YYDKDF come from the germline V gene (reference sequence). The CDR3 length is 13 residues. CDR3 DNA: TGTGCCACCCAAGGAGCCCTCACAGATACGCAGTATTTT. It yields the protein CATQGALTDTQYF.

This sequence joins TRBV5-4 and TRBJ2-1; 11 bases fit TRBD2. Germline V gene lookup returns CDR1 SGHNT and CDR2 YYREEE (reference sequence). The CDR3 spans 17 residues. The ends lost 5 bases at V and 3 bases at J; junction bases unmatched: 10. The CDR3 protein is CASRSTLAGVLYNEQFF. The CDR3 DNA reads TGTGCCAGCAGAAGTACACTAGCGGGAGTTCTCTACAATGAGCAGTTCTTC. Full variable domain (outside the CDR3, taken from reference TRBV5-4 and TRBJ2-1): ETGVTQSPTHLIKTRGQQVTLRCSSQSGHNTVSWYQQALGQGPQFIFQYYREEENGRGNFPPRFSGLQFPNYSSELNVNALELDDSALYLCASRSTLAGVLYNEQFFGPGTRLTVL.

This rearrangement joins TRBV7-9 to TRBJ2-2, with 8 nucleotides matching TRBD2. The germline V gene encodes CDR1 SEHNR and CDR2 FQNEAQ (reference sequence). The V segment lost 1 base and the J segment 8 bases; nucleotides outside the gene matches: 6. The CDR3 spans 15 residues. CDR3 bases: TGTGCCAGCAGCTTAGGTCTAGCGGGCCCAGGGGAGCTGTTTTTT. Translation gives CASSLGLAGPGELFF.